What follows are 8 T cell receptor beta chains derived from one specimen sequenced in a study of blood T cells in healthy people across ages. Primed by a sample-barcoded 5' primer and a J-beta primer mix, a second PCR proceeded for about 6 to 12 cycles. A single record per CDR3 protein comes from TCRdb applying MiXCR to the 5' RACE reads. The data contain about 1,400,000 distinct CDR3 sequences, about 40% of them singletons. What was sequenced was blood. These TCRs come from a woman aged 18-35 years in good health.

This clonotype has only a few counts. V is TRBV6-5 and J is TRBJ1-2; the D gene is possibly TRBD1 (5 bases). Per germline, CDR1 MNHEY and CDR2 SVGAGI. With 0 bases removed from V and 1 base from J, the gap between germline ends came to 9 bases. The CDR3 is made up of 15 amino acids. For the CDR3, the DNA is TGTGCCAGCAGTTACTCGAGGGGCAATAACTATGGCTACACCTTC. This encodes CASSYSRGNNYGYTF.

In this sample, this clonotype turned up once. The chain links TRBV6-4 to TRBJ1-2; D remains ambiguous. Germline V CDR1 and CDR2: MRHNA, SNTAGT. The CDR3 extends over 14 amino acids. Trimming cost V 4 bases and J 0 bases, with 9 bases left between them. CDR3 bases: TGTGCCAGCAGTGCGACGGGGACTAACTATGGCTACACCTTC. As protein: CASSATGTNYGYTF.

This clonotype was counted only a few times. The CDR3 region is CSAGRDSSSYEQYF. In DNA form, the CDR3 reads TGCAGTGCCGGAAGGGACAGCAGCTCCTACGAGCAGTACTTC. The chain is built from TRBV20-1 and TRBJ2-7; TRBD1 matches at 7 bases. Per the germline V gene, CDR1 is DFQATT and CDR2 is SNEGSKA (reference sequence). Trimming removed 6 bases from V and 0 bases from J; junction bases left unmatched: 8. This CDR3 region has 14 residues.

This clonotype was found once. The V call is TRBV21-1, the J call TRBJ1-1. TRBV21-1 is tagged as a pseudogene. CDR3 length: 14 amino acids. DNA of the CDR3: TGTGCCAGCAGCAAAGAGAGGGTCTTCACTGAAGCTTTCTTT. Its protein is CASSKERVFTEAFF.

The V call is TRBV7-2, the J call TRBJ1-6; possible D gene TRBD1, 6 bases. The V and J ends lost 3 bases and 5 bases respectively, with 20 bases between them. Germline V lookup: CDR1 SGHTA, CDR2 FQGNSA. This CDR3 region has 18 residues. Here the CDR3 reads CASSFFLSRGANNSPLHF. The CDR3 DNA is TGTGCCAGCAGCTTTTTCCTCTCCAGGGGCGCCAATAATTCACCCCTCCACTTT.

This clonotype has a handful of counts. V is TRBV6-5 and J is TRBJ2-3; 8 positions match TRBD1. The germline CDR1 and CDR2 sequences are MNHEY and SVGAGI. V shed 2 bases, J shed 1 base, and the junction held 11 bases outside the gene matches. The CDR3 extends over 18 amino acids. This CDR3 reads CASSYLQGAKDGTDTQYF. Written as DNA, the CDR3 is TGTGCCAGCAGTTACCTGCAGGGGGCGAAGGATGGCACAGATACGCAGTATTTT.

The chain combines TRBV20-1 with TRBJ2-5; 8 bases match TRBD2. The trim removed 0 bases at V and 2 bases at J, leaving 14 bases unmatched. Germline values: CDR1 DFQATT, CDR2 SNEGSKA (reference sequence). The CDR3 has 18 residues. The CDR3 loop is CSAREAGGASLRQETQYF. The CDR3 DNA reads TGCAGTGCTAGAGAGGCCGGGGGGGCCTCGTTGAGGCAAGAGACCCAGTACTTC.

The rearrangement uses TRBV11-3 and TRBJ2-1; 12 bases are shared with TRBD1. CDR1 SGHNT and CDR2 YENEEA come from the germline V gene. Losses at the gene ends were 5 bases for V and 8 bases for J; bases not matched to a gene: 10. The CDR3 length is 16 residues. CDR3 in DNA: TGTGCCAGCAGCAAACCGCCGGGACAGGGGGCACATGAGCAGTTCTTC. This translates into CASSKPPGQGAHEQFF.